These 27 T cell receptor beta chains were all obtained from the same sample, sequenced in a study of shared clonotypes between healthy human individuals (TCRdb year 2020). CD8 naive samples consisted of CD45RO-negative cells that were positively selected for CCR7, yielding a CD45RA+CCR7+ population without TemRA cells. The library was built by means of the immunoSEQ multiplex PCR assay. Entries here come from immuneACCESS through TCRdb and include only in-frame sequences with V and J called. Some clones fail to appear in such tables; in the studies checked, an unresolved V gene covers under half of the shortfall, and the cause of the remainder is unknown. This sample gives under 2,000,000 clones in total; just under 95% of them show up just once. Of the sample, around 1.2% is held by the ten largest clones. The sample was naive CD8+ T cells sorted from blood. Per the publication, the cell subset or site label means: CD45RA+CCR7+. The receptors were sampled from a man aged 18 to 29 in good health.

The J gene is TRBJ2-7, the V gene TRBV4-2; 12 nucleotides match TRBD2. Germline CDR1 reads LGHNA; CDR2 reads YNFKEQ. Trimming at V came to 3 bases and at J to 0 bases, leaving 9 bases not matched to a gene. The CDR3 totals 18 residues. CDR3 sequence reads: CASSQETSGGHSSYEQYF. The CDR3 coding sequence is TGTGCCAGCAGCCAGGAAACTAGCGGGGGGCATAGCTCCTACGAGCAGTACTTC.

The chain employs TRBV27 and TRBJ2-2; D unclear. The CDR3 has 13 residues. Per the germline V gene, CDR1 is MNHEY and CDR2 is SMNVEV (reference sequence). V was cut by 5 bases and J by 4 bases, with 8 bases left in between. In nucleotides, the CDR3 is TGTGCCAGCAGTACCCACAGCACCGGGGAGCTGTTTTTT. This translates into CASSTHSTGELFF.

J is TRBJ2-1 and V is TRBV15; TRBD2 is a possible D gene (5 bases). The CDR3 contains 14 residues. Germline V gene sequence: CDR1 LNHNV, CDR2 YYDKDF (reference sequence). Trimming cost V 0 bases and J 7 bases, with 10 bases left between them. CDR3 region: CATSRDEGSNEQFF. The CDR3 DNA is TGTGCCACCAGCAGAGATGAGGGTAGTAATGAGCAGTTCTTC. Full variable domain (missing parts from reference TRBV15 and TRBJ2-1): DAMVIQNPRYQVTQFGKPVTLSCSQTLNHNVMYWYQQKSSQAPKLLFHYYDKDFNNEADTPDNFQSRRPNTSFCFLDIRSPGLGDTAMYLCATSRDEGSNEQFFGPGTRLTVL.

This clone was found a few times. The chain employs TRBV11-2 and TRBJ1-2; D uncertain. This CDR3 spans 13 amino acids. Trimming took 1 base from V and 4 from J, leaving 7 bases between them. Germline V gives CDR1 SGHAT, CDR2 FQNNGV. CDR3 residues: CASSLGDGYGYTF. CDR3 DNA: TGTGCCAGCAGCTTAGGGGATGGCTATGGCTACACCTTC.

The V gene is TRBV9, the J gene TRBJ1-6; 9 bases are a match to TRBD1. Germline V gives CDR1 SGDLS, CDR2 YYNGEE. The CDR3 has 15 residues. The trim removed 6 bases at V and 7 bases at J, leaving 8 bases unmatched. The CDR3 nucleotides read TGTGCCAGCAATGGTGGGACAGGGCTAAATTCACCCCTCCACTTT. It is translated as CASNGGTGLNSPLHF.

This clone has only a few counts. The chain recombines TRBV19 with TRBJ2-1, with D possibly TRBD1 on 6 matching bases. The germline V and J ends were trimmed by 5 bases and 3 bases, with 14 bases remaining between them. The length of the CDR3 is 15 residues. Germline loops: CDR1 LNHDA, CDR2 SQIVND (reference sequence). The CDR3 coding sequence is TGTGCCAGTAGTCCCATGGACAGATACTACAATGAGCAGTTCTTC. Residues: CASSPMDRYYNEQFF.

V usage is TRBV9 and J usage is TRBJ1-1; no firm D call. The CDR3 runs to 15 residues. V was shortened by 2 bases and J by 2 bases, with 13 bases between the two germline ends. Germline V lookup: CDR1 SGDLS, CDR2 YYNGEE. The chain's CDR3 is CASSVENGLNTEAFF. Here the CDR3 DNA reads TGTGCCAGCAGCGTCGAAAATGGGCTTAACACTGAAGCTTTCTTT.

J is TRBJ2-3 and V is TRBV4-3, with 8 bases aligning to TRBD2. Germline V gene lookup returns CDR1 LGHNA and CDR2 YSLEER. The length of the CDR3 is 18 residues. J lost 3 bases, V lost 4 bases, and 15 bases had no gene match. The CDR3 DNA sequence: TGCGCCAGCAGCCCCTCAGGCCTGGGTAGCGGGACGACAGATACGCAGTATTTT. It translates to CASSPSGLGSGTTDTQYF.

V usage is TRBV28 and J usage is TRBJ1-1; D unresolved. V lost 6 bases, J lost 0 bases, and 8 bases lay in between. The CDR3 contains 13 residues. CDR1 is MDHEN and CDR2 is SYDVKM in the germline V gene. The CDR3 loop reads CASRPGLNTEAFF. The DNA of the CDR3 is TGTGCCAGCAGGCCTGGGCTGAACACTGAAGCTTTCTTT.

This rearrangement joins TRBV10-2 to TRBJ2-7, with D tentatively TRBD1 (6 bases). CDR1 is WSHSY and CDR2 is SAAADI in the germline V gene. The CDR3 is 12 amino acids. The ends were cut back, 10 bases at V and 6 bases at J, with 16 bases in the middle. The CDR3 bases are TGCGCCACTCTCTGGGGGCCCTCCGAGCAGTACTTC. Protein sequence: CATLWGPSEQYF.

The chain is built from TRBV6-1 and TRBJ2-2; 8 bases fit TRBD2. This CDR3 contains 14 residues. Germline V gene data show CDR1 as MNHNS and CDR2 as SASEGT. V lost 5 bases to trimming and J lost 7 bases; unmatched junction nucleotides: 6. The DNA for the CDR3 is TGTGCCAGCAGTTCGGGACTAGTCAGCGGGGAGCTGTTTTTT. Its translation is CASSSGLVSGELFF.

The chain is built from TRBV6-5 and TRBJ2-7; TRBD1 matches at 7 bases. The CDR3 totals 15 residues. V shed 4 bases and J 2 bases; nucleotides not matched to a gene: 8. CDR1 MNHEY and CDR2 SVGAGI come from the germline V gene. The CDR3 nucleotides are TGTGCCAGCAGTTCGCTGACAGGGATCCCCTACGAGCAGTACTTC. Translating gives CASSSLTGIPYEQYF.

The CDR3 loop is CASSVGILGYNEQFF. The DNA of the CDR3 is TGTGCCAGCAGCGTAGGGATCCTCGGGTACAATGAGCAGTTCTTC. V usage is TRBV9 and J usage is TRBJ2-1, with D hard to call. V was cut by 0 bases and J by 4 bases, with 11 bases left in between. CDR1 SGDLS and CDR2 YYNGEE come from the germline V gene. This CDR3 has 15 residues.

About this clone: This specimen includes other DNA sequences encoding the same CDR3. V and J are TRBV27 and TRBJ2-7, with D perhaps TRBD1 (5 bases). This CDR3 has 14 amino acids. The V gene's germline CDR1 is MNHEY and CDR2 SMNVEV (reference sequence). Trimming left V 3 bases short and J 0 bases short, with 9 bases between. The CDR3 sequence: CASSFQGNSYEQYF. The CDR3 region has the DNA TGTGCCAGCAGTTTTCAGGGAAACTCCTACGAGCAGTACTTC.

The rearrangement links TRBV2 to TRBJ2-7; 8 nucleotides match TRBD1. The V gene's germline CDR1 is SNHLY and CDR2 FYNNEI. After removal of 7 bases from V and 1 base from J, the junction contained 6 bases not matched to a gene. The CDR3 has 14 residues. The CDR3 is CASIETGVSYEQYF. The DNA for the CDR3 is TGTGCCAGCATTGAGACAGGGGTTTCCTACGAGCAGTACTTC.

This sequence joins TRBV18 and TRBJ1-6; 9 nucleotides align to TRBD1. CDR3 size: 19 residues. In germline, CDR1 is KGHSH, CDR2 LQKENI. V was clipped by 2 bases and J by 9 bases; unmatched bases: 17. The CDR3 sequence is CASSPNKGQGNTGGSPLHF. CDR3 in DNA: TGTGCCAGCTCACCAAATAAGGGACAGGGAAATACTGGCGGTTCACCCCTCCACTTT.

The chain couples TRBV10-1 to TRBJ1-1; no clear D. This CDR3 spans 13 amino acids. Germline loops: CDR1 WNHNN, CDR2 SYGVQD (reference sequence). V shed 4 bases and J shed 0 bases, with 6 bases lying between them. The DNA of the CDR3 is TGCGCCAGCAGTGGGGGTATGAACACTGAAGCTTTCTTT. Its protein product is CASSGGMNTEAFF.

The V and J genes are TRBV9 and TRBJ1-1, with 9 bases lining up with TRBD1. The CDR3 is 12 amino acids. The ends lost 3 bases at V and 11 bases at J; junction bases unmatched: 5. The germline gives CDR1 SGDLS, CDR2 YYNGEE. The CDR3 DNA sequence: TGTGCCAGCAGCGACCGGGACAGGGTGGCTTTCTTT. Protein sequence: CASSDRDRVAFF.

The chain uses TRBV4-1 and TRBJ1-2, with 8 bases that match TRBD1. The CDR3 loop spans 17 amino acids. The junction had 12 bases not matched to a gene; V was cut back by 1 base and J by 5 bases. Germline CDR1 is MGHRA and CDR2 is YSYEKL. The CDR3 nucleotides read TGCGCCAGCAGCCAAGGTCGGAGGTTTACAGGGGGGTATGGCTACACCTTC. This gives the protein CASSQGRRFTGGYGYTF.

The gene calls are TRBV7-2 and TRBJ2-7; D might be TRBD2 (5 bases). CDR1 is SGHTA, CDR2 FQGNSA, per germline. Trimming removed 3 bases at V and 3 bases at J, with 15 bases between. The CDR3 loop spans 15 amino acids. The CDR3 is CASSLAPGLLYEQYF. CDR3 DNA sequence: TGTGCCAGCAGCTTGGCACCCGGACTGCTCTACGAGCAGTACTTC.

This clone was counted a few times. Additional DNA sequences in this sample encode the identical CDR3. The V gene is TRBV11-2, the J gene TRBJ2-7, with TRBD2 as a possible D gene (7 bases). V was cut by 1 base and J by 5 bases, with 12 bases left in between. This CDR3 region has 14 residues. Per germline, CDR1 SGHAT and CDR2 FQNNGV. DNA for the CDR3: TGTGCCAGCAGCTTAGTCGGGGGGCCCAACGAGCAGTACTTC. It encodes CASSLVGGPNEQYF.

A single count supports this clone. CDR3 nucleotide sequence: TGTGCCGGGTGGGGACTTCACTATGGCTACACCTTC. Protein: CAGWGLHYGYTF. The V call is TRBV19, the J call TRBJ1-2; a weak D match, TRBD1 (5 bases). Germline V gene data show CDR1 as LNHDA and CDR2 as SQIVND (reference sequence). Trimming pared 11 bases from V and 3 bases from J, leaving 13 bases between. CDR3 length: 12 amino acids.

This chain joins TRBV5-5 and TRBJ2-7; the match to TRBD1 covers 7 bases. After removal of 0 bases from V and 1 base from J, the junction contained 7 bases not matched to a gene. The CDR3 covers 16 residues. CDR1 and CDR2 from the germline V gene are SGHKS and YYEKEE (reference sequence). The CDR3 DNA sequence: TGTGCCAGCAGCTTGGATGGGGACAGTGGATCCTACGAGCAGTACTTC. It codes for CASSLDGDSGSYEQYF.

CDR3: CASSFETSGIPNTGELFF. In DNA, the CDR3 is TGTGCCAGCAGCTTCGAGACTAGCGGCATTCCGAACACCGGGGAGCTGTTTTTT. V is TRBV5-8 and J is TRBJ2-2, with 9 bases lining up with TRBD2. J lost 0 bases, V lost 2 bases, and 8 bases had no gene match. From germline, CDR1 is SGHTS and CDR2 YDEGEE. This CDR3 spans 18 amino acids.

The chain recombines TRBV6-5 with TRBJ1-1; 8 bases map to TRBD1. The germline V gene has CDR1 MNHEY and CDR2 SVGAGI. The CDR3 is 11 residues long. The ends lost 6 bases at V and 6 bases at J; junction bases unmatched: 0. The CDR3 region has the DNA TGTGCCAGCAGGGGACAGGCTGAAGCTTTCTTT. Translated, it gives CASRGQAEAFF.

This clone was observed a single time. The chain employs TRBV30 and TRBJ2-3; no clear D gene. The CDR3 runs to 14 residues. Deletions cut 0 bases from V and 1 base from J, with 8 bases between. Per the germline V gene, CDR1 is GTSNPN and CDR2 is SVGIG (reference sequence). CDR3 protein: CAWSVVTGTDTQYF. The DNA of the CDR3 is TGTGCCTGGAGTGTTGTCACGGGCACAGATACGCAGTATTTT.

In regard to this clone: This specimen includes other DNA sequences encoding the same CDR3. The chain's CDR3 is CASSLEAAYNEQFF. For the CDR3, the DNA is TGTGCCAGCAGCTTGGAGGCAGCCTACAATGAGCAGTTCTTC. This chain connects TRBV5-6 to TRBJ2-1, with D unclear. The CDR3 is made up of 14 amino acids. Trimming took off 0 bases at V and 2 bases at J, with 6 bases between the two ends. Germline assignment: CDR1 SGHDT and CDR2 YYEEEE.